This T cell receptor beta chain was recorded in a study of T cells after yellow fever vaccination. The CDR3 is 14 amino acids. The trim removed 5 bases at V and 11 bases at J, leaving 14 bases unmatched. Germline V gene lookup returns CDR1 DFQATT and CDR2 SNEGSKA (reference sequence). MiXCR was run by TCRdb on the 5' RACE reads, yielding one entry per CDR3 protein. Of hundreds of thousands of distinct CDR3 sequences in the sample, around an eighth are singletons; the top ten hold around 15%. The chain combines TRBV20-1 with TRBJ2-1, with TRBD2 matching 8 bases. The receptor comes from a man younger than 40 who received the YFV17D yellow fever vaccine. The sequences come from PBMCs, collected on the day of the yellow fever booster vaccination. The CDR3 DNA reads TGCAGTGCTGCTCAGGAGGCGGGAGGTGCAAAGCAGTTCTTC. Protein: CSAAQEAGGAKQFF.